This is a list of T cell receptor beta chains from one sample in a study of cytomegalovirus exposure and HLA in healthy donors. Sequencing used immunoSEQ multiplex PCR; TCRdb keeps in-frame clones, though not all of them. The table has approximately 110,000 clones, around 75% seen once; the top ten hold approximately 6.9%. The sample comprised PBMCs. These receptors were collected from a man in his thirties or forties in good health and CMV-seropositive. Both conserved end residues are part of each CDR3. D genes are given only for firm matches. Not all rows give a size; the values are once, few, many and, for expanded clones, a class.

j_gene,abundance,d_gene,v_gene,CDR3aa,CDR3nt
TRBJ1-5,NA,NA,TRBV5-6,CASSTRGRPGQPQHF,TGTGCCAGCAGCACTAGAGGACGGCCGGGTCAGCCCCAGCATTTT
TRBJ2-3,NA,NA,TRBV5-1,CASSRGQTAGTDTQYF,TGCGCCAGCAGCCGCGGACAGACCGCTGGCACAGATACGCAGTATTTT
TRBJ1-1,NA,NA,TRBV15,CATSREYSNMNTEAFF,TGTGCCACCAGCAGAGAGTACAGCAACATGAACACTGAAGCTTTCTTT
TRBJ2-7,NA,NA,TRBV6-1,CASSPLPRDLEQYF,TGTGCCAGCAGTCCCCTTCCCAGGGATCTCGAGCAGTACTTC
TRBJ2-5,NA,TRBD1,TRBV10-3,CAISESPGTESRVTQYF,TGTGCCATCAGTGAGTCTCCTGGGACAGAGTCCAGAGTGACCCAGTACTTC
TRBJ1-1,NA,TRBD1,TRBV6-6,CASSPDRVSTEAFF,TGTGCCAGCAGCCCCGACAGGGTGAGCACTGAAGCTTTCTTT
TRBJ1-1,NA,NA,TRBV5-8,CASSLGWGAGLPEAFF,TGTGCCAGCAGCTTGGGATGGGGTGCGGGACTTCCTGAAGCTTTCTTT
TRBJ2-1,NA,NA,TRBV7-8,CASSPPRSSYNEQFF,TGTGCCAGCAGCCCGCCCCGGAGCTCCTACAATGAGCAGTTCTTC
TRBJ2-7,NA,NA,TRBV28,CASSGGPSSYEQYF,TGTGCCAGCAGCGGGGGGCCCAGCTCCTACGAGCAGTACTTC
TRBJ2-1,NA,TRBD1,TRBV6-6,CASILTGAGNEQFF,TGTGCCAGCATCTTGACAGGGGCTGGGAATGAGCAGTTCTTC
TRBJ2-7,NA,TRBD2,TRBV13,CASSMGLAGAPYEQYF,TGTGCCAGCAGCATGGGACTAGCGGGGGCCCCCTACGAGCAGTACTTC
TRBJ1-1,few,NA,TRBV29-1,CSVGGSTGLNTEAFF,TGCAGCGTTGGGGGATCTACAGGGCTGAACACTGAAGCTTTCTTT
TRBJ1-1,NA,NA,TRBV7-2,CASSRMGAGGTEAFF,TGTGCCAGCAGCCGAATGGGAGCTGGAGGCACTGAAGCTTTCTTT
TRBJ2-7,NA,TRBD2,TRBV19,CASSIPGGPQYF,TGTGCCAGTAGTATTCCGGGGGGTCCGCAGTACTTC
TRBJ2-7,NA,TRBD2,TRBV10-1,CASSSPGGGDAYEQYF,TGCGCCAGCAGTTCCCCCGGGGGGGGCGACGCCTACGAGCAGTACTTC
TRBJ2-7,NA,TRBD1,TRBV5-6,CASRYDRGAYEQYF,TGTGCCAGCAGGTATGACAGGGGTGCCTACGAGCAGTACTTC
TRBJ1-1,once,NA,TRBV5-1,CASSLVSGSNTEAFF,TGCGCCAGCAGCCTCGTAAGCGGGAGCAACACTGAAGCTTTCTTT
TRBJ2-2,NA,TRBD2,TRBV2,CASSVLAGGTGELFF,TGTGCCAGCAGTGTGTTAGCGGGGGGGACCGGGGAGCTGTTTTTT
TRBJ1-5,NA,NA,TRBV28,CASSSQTGANQPQHF,TGTGCCAGCAGTTCCCAGACAGGCGCTAATCAGCCCCAGCATTTT
TRBJ1-1,NA,NA,TRBV2,CASSARTEAFF,TGTGCCAGCAGTGCGAGGACTGAAGCTTTCTTT
TRBJ1-5,NA,NA,TRBV2,CASSENRFYSNQPQHF,TGTGCCAGCAGTGAGAATAGATTTTATAGCAATCAGCCCCAGCATTTT
TRBJ1-2,NA,TRBD1,TRBV2,CASSEAGGQWIMGGYTF,TGTGCCAGCAGTGAAGCGGGGGGACAGTGGATTATGGGAGGCTACACCTTC
TRBJ2-2,NA,NA,TRBV4-1,CASSQVQQNTGELFF,TGCGCCAGCAGCCAAGTACAGCAGAACACCGGGGAGCTGTTTTTT
TRBJ2-1,NA,NA,TRBV6-1,CASSEGRPRLHEQFF,TGTGCCAGCAGTGAAGGAAGGCCGCGGTTGCATGAGCAGTTCTTC